The sequence of this T cell receptor (beta chain) was determined in a study of cytomegalovirus exposure and HLA in healthy donors. Study-level results: A later analysis found first-cohort TCR clusters tended to co-occur in the approximately 110 validation repertoires. It was approximately 170 TCR beta chains that were listed as cytomegalovirus-associated. In vitro data verified a few CMV-associated chains as specific for CMV antigens.

In the case of this clone: Its antigen is currently unknown.

The CDR3 covers 16 residues. Trimming took 4 bases from V and 1 from J; bases not matched to a gene: 10. Looked up from germline, CDR1 is SGHRS and CDR2 is YFSETQ. The method was immunoSEQ multiplex PCR; TCRdb's version includes in-frame clones alone and lacks a portion of them. This sample carries 350,000 or so clones, approximately 90% of them seen once, and the ten largest clones take 0.65% to 0.85%. These donors were members of the approximately 110-subject validation cohort, a group separate from the roughly 670-subject first cohort. The chain couples TRBV5-1 to TRBJ1-1; 7 bases are a match to TRBD1. Sequencing was carried out using PBMCs. The clonotype comes from a woman under 30 in good health and CMV-seronegative. CDR3 amino acids: CASSTAGGVRNTEAFF. CDR3 in DNA: TGCGCCAGCAGCACGGCAGGGGGTGTGAGGAACACTGAAGCTTTCTTT.